This TCR beta chain comes out of a study of CD4 T cells in relation to SARS-CoV-2 and coronaviruses. A note on this clone: The target antigen is unknown.

Using immunoSEQ multiplex PCR, the repertoire was profiled, and TCRdb retains in-frame clones only, with some absent. The data contain approximately 36,000 clones, about 86% of them seen just once; the ten biggest clones take up 6.6%. Per germline, CDR1 LNHDA and CDR2 SQIVND (reference sequence). Trimming stripped 5 bases from V and 6 bases from J, with 13 bases between. The CDR3 totals 13 residues. The sequenced material came from naive CD4+ T cells from PBMCs, cultured in vitro. Noted subset: naive CD4+ T cells isolated by negative enrichment. The clonotype was recovered from an adult with COVID-19. The chain recombines TRBV19 with TRBJ1-1; possibly TRBD1 for D (5 bases). The DNA for the CDR3 is TGTGCCAGTAGTTTTGAGGGGCGGGCTGAAGCTTTCTTT. It specifies CASSFEGRAEAFF.